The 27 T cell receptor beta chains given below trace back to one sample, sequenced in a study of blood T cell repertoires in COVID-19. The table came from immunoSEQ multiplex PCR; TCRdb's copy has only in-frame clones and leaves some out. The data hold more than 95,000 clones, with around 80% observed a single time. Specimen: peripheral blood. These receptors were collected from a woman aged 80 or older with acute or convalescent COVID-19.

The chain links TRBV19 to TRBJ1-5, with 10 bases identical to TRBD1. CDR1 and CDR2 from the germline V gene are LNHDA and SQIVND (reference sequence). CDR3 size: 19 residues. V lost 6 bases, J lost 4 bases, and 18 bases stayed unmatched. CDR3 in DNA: TGTGCCAGTAGCCCCACCGGGACAGGGGTCATGGGGGGGAATCAGCCCCAGCATTTT. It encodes CASSPTGTGVMGGNQPQHF.

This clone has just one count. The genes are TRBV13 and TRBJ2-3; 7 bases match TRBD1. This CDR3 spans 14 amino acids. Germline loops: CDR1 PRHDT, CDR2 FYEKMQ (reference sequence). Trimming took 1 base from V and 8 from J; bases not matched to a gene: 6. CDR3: CASSLEGGLGTQYF. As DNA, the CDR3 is TGTGCCAGCAGCTTAGAAGGGGGCCTAGGTACGCAGTATTTT.

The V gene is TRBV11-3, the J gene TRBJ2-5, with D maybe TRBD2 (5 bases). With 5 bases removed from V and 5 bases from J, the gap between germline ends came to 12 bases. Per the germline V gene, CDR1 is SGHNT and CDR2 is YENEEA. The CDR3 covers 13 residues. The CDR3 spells CASSVQGGETQYF. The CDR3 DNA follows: TGTGCCAGCAGCGTACAAGGCGGGGAGACCCAGTACTTC.

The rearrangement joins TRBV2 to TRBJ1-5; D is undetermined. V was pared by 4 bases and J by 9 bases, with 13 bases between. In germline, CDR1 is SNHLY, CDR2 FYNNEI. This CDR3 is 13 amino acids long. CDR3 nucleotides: TGTGCCAGCAGTGGAGGCCGAGACGCGCCCCAGCATTTT. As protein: CASSGGRDAPQHF.

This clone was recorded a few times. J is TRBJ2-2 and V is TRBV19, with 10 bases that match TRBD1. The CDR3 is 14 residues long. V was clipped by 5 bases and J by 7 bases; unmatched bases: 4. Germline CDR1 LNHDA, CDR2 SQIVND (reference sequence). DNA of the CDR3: TGTGCCAGTAGTGCCGGGACAGGGGTCGGGGAGCTGTTTTTT. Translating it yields CASSAGTGVGELFF.

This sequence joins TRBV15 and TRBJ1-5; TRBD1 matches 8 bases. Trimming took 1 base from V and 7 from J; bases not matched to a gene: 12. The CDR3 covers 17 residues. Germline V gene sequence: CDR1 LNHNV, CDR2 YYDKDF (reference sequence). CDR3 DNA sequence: TGTGCCACCAGCAGAGTTCTCGGGACAGGCATCCCCCAGCCCCAGCATTTT. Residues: CATSRVLGTGIPQPQHF. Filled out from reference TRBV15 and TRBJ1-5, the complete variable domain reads DAMVIQNPRYQVTQFGKPVTLSCSQTLNHNVMYWYQQKSSQAPKLLFHYYDKDFNNEADTPDNFQSRRPNTSFCFLDIRSPGLGDTAMYLCATSRVLGTGIPQPQHFGDGTRLSIL.

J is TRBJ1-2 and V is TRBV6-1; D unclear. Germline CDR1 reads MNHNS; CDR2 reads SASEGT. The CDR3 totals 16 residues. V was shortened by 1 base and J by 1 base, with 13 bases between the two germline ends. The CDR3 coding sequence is TGTGCCAGCAGTGAAGATCTGACACCTCGTAACTATGGCTACACCTTC. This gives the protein CASSEDLTPRNYGYTF.

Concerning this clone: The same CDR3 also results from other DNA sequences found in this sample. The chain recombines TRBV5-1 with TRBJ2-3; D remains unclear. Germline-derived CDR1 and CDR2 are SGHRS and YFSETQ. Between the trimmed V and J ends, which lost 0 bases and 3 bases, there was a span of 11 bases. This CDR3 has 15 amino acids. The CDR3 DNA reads TGCGCCAGCAGCTTGGGAGGTGCTGGGACAGATACGCAGTATTTT. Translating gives CASSLGGAGTDTQYF.

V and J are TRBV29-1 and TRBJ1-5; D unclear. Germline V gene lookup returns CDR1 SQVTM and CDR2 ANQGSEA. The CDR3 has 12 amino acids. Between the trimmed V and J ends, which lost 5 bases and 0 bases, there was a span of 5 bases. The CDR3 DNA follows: TGCAGCGTTTCAGGTAGCAATCAGCCCCAGCATTTT. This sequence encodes CSVSGSNQPQHF.

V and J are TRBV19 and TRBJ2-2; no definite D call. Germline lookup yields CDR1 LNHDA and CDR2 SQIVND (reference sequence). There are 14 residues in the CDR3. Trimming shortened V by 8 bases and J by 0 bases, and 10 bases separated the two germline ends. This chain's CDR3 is CASQPNSNTGELFF. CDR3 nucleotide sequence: TGTGCCAGTCAACCCAACTCGAACACCGGGGAGCTGTTTTTT.

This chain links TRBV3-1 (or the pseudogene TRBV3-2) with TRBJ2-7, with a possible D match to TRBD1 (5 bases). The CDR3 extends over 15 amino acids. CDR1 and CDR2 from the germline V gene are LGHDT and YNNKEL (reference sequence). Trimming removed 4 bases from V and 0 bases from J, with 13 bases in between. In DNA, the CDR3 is TGTGCCAGCAGCCGGGGCGGCGAGCTCTCCTACGAGCAGTACGTC. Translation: CASSRGGELSYEQYV.

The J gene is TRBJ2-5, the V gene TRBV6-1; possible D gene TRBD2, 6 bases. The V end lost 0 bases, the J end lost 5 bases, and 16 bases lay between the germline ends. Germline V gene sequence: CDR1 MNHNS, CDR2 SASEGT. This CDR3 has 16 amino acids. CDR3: CASSEAVGGTLETQYF. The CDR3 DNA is TGTGCCAGCAGTGAAGCGGTAGGAGGGACTTTGGAGACCCAGTACTTC.

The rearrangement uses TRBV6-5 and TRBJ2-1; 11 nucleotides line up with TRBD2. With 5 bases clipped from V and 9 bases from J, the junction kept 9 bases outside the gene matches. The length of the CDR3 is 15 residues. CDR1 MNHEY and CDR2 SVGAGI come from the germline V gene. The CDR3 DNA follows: TGTGCCAGCAGTCCCCGGCTAGCGGGAGGCGGTGAGCAGTTCTTC. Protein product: CASSPRLAGGGEQFF.

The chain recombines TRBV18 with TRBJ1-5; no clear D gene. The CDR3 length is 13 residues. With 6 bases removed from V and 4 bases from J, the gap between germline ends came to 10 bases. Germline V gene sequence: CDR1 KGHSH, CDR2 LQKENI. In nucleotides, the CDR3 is TGTGCCAGCTCTCCTGGACTGAATCAGCCCCAGCATTTT. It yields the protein CASSPGLNQPQHF.

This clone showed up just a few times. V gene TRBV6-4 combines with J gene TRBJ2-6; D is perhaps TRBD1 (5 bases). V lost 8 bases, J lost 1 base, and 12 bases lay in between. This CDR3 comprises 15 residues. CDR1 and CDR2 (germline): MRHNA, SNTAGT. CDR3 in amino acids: CASGPTGSGANVLTF. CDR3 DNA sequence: TGTGCCAGCGGGCCCACAGGATCTGGGGCCAACGTCCTGACTTTC.

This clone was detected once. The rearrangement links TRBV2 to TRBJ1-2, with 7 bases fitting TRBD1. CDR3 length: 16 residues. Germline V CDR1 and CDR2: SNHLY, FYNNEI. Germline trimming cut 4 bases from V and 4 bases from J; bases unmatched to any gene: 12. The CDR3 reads CASSVSRGGVGYGYTF. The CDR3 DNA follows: TGTGCCAGCAGTGTCTCAAGAGGGGGCGTCGGCTATGGCTACACCTTC.

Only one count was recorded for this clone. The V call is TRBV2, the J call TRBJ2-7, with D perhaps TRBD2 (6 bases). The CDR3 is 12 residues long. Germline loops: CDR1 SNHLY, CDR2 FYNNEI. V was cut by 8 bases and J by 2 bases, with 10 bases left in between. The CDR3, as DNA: TGTGCCAGCCAGGGACTGGCCTACGAGCAGTACTTC. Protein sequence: CASQGLAYEQYF.

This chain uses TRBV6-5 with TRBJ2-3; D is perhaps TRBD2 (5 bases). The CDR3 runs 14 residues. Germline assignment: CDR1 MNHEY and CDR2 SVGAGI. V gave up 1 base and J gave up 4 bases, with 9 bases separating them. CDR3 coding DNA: TGTGCCAGCAGTTACTACCGGGATGCAGATACGCAGTATTTT. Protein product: CASSYYRDADTQYF.

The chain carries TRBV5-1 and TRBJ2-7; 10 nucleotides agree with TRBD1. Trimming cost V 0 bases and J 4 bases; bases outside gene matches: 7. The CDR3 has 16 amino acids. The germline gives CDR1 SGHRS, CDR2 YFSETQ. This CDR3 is CASSLESGDRGYEQYV. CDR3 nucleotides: TGCGCCAGCAGCTTGGAAAGTGGGGACAGGGGTTACGAGCAGTACGTC.

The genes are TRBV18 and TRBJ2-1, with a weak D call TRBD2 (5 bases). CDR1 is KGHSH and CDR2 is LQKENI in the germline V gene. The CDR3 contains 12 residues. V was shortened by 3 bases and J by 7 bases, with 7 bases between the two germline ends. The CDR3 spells CASSPLANEQFF. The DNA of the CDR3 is TGTGCCAGCTCACCTTTAGCGAATGAGCAGTTCTTC.

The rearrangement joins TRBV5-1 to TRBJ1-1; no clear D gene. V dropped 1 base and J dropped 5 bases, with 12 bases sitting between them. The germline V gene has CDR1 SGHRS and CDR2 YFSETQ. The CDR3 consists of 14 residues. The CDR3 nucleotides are TGCGCCAGCAGCTTGCTCGGAGGTTTGACTGAAGCTTTCTTT. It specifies CASSLLGGLTEAFF.

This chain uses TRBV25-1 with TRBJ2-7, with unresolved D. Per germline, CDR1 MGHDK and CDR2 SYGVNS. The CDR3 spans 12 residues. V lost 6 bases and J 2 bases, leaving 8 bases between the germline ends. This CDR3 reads CASREPTYEQYF. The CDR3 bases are TGTGCCAGCAGGGAGCCAACCTACGAGCAGTACTTC.

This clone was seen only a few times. The CDR3 sequence is CASRDSGRYNEQFF. The CDR3 nucleotides are TGTGCCAGCAGGGATAGCGGGAGGTACAATGAGCAGTTCTTC. This chain uses TRBV27 with TRBJ2-1; 10 nucleotides agree with TRBD2. Losses at the gene ends were 6 bases for V and 4 bases for J; bases not matched to a gene: 3. This CDR3 is built from 14 residues. Per the germline V gene, CDR1 is MNHEY and CDR2 is SMNVEV (reference sequence).

As DNA, the CDR3 is TGTGCCAGCAGCTTAGAAGCAGGTCGGAACACTGAAGCTTTCTTT. This encodes CASSLEAGRNTEAFF. This chain connects TRBV7-2 to TRBJ1-1; no clear D gene. This CDR3 has 15 amino acids. V was shortened by 1 base and J by 1 base, with 10 bases between the two germline ends. Germline V gene lookup returns CDR1 SGHTA and CDR2 FQGNSA. The whole variable domain, filled in from reference TRBV7-2 and TRBJ1-1, reads GAGVSQSPSNKVTEKGKDVELRCDPISGHTALYWYRQSLGQGLEFLIYFQGNSAPDKSGLPSDRFSAERTGGSVSTLTIQRTQQEDSAVYLCASSLEAGRNTEAFFGQGTRLTVV.

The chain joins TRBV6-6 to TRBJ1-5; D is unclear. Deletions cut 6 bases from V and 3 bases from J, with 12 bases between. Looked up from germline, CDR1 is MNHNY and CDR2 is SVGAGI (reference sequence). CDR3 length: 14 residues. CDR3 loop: CASSMSGNNQPQHF. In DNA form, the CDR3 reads TGTGCCAGCAGCATGAGCGGGAACAATCAGCCCCAGCATTTT.

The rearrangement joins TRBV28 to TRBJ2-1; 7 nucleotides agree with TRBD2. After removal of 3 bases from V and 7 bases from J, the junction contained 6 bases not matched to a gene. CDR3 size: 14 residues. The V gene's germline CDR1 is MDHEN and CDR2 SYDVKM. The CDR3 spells CASSLSMGGNEQFF. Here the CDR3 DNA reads TGTGCCAGCAGTTTGTCAATGGGGGGGAATGAGCAGTTCTTC.

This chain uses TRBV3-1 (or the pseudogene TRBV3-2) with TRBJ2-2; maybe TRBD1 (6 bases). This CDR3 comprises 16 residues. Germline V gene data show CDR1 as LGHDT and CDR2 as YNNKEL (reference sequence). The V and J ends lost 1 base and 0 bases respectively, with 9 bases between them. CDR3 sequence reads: CASSQGTVANTGELFF. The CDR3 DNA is TGTGCCAGCAGCCAAGGGACAGTCGCGAACACCGGGGAGCTGTTTTTT.